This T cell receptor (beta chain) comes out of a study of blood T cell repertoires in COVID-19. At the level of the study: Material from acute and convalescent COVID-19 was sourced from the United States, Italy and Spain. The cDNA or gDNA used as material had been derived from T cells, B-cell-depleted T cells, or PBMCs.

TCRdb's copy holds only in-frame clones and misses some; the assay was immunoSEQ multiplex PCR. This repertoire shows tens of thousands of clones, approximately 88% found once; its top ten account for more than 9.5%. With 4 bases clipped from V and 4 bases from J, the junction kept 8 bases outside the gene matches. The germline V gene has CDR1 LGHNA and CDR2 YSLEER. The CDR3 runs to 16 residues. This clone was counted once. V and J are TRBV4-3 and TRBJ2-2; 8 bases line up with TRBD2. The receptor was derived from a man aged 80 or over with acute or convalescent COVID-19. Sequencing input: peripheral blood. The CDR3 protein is CASSRIRGGGTGELFF. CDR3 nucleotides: TGCGCCAGCAGCCGCATCCGGGGGGGAGGCACCGGGGAGCTGTTTTTT.